Presented here are 19 T cell receptor beta chains from one specimen sequenced in a study of memory CD4+ T cells and cytomegalovirus serostatus. This table comes from immunoSEQ multiplex PCR, and its TCRdb copy is limited to in-frame clones, with some not included. The table has approximately 42,000 clones, about 80% seen once. The sort gate was single viable CD3+CD4+CD8-CD45RO+ cells for memory CD4+ T cells. The sequencing sample was made of memory CD4+ T cells from blood. Receptor source: an adult in good health and CMV-seronegative.

V usage is TRBV19 and J usage is TRBJ2-7; possibly TRBD1 for D (5 bases). The CDR3 is 15 amino acids. Germline CDR1 is LNHDA and CDR2 is SQIVND (reference sequence). V lost 6 bases and J lost 0, with 15 bases in between. CDR3 DNA sequence: TGTGCCAGTAGAAAAGACAGCCAATACTCCTACGAGCAGTACTTC. Its protein is CASRKDSQYSYEQYF.

J is TRBJ1-2 and V is TRBV10-3, with D perhaps matching TRBD1 (6 bases). The CDR3 has 16 residues. V was pared by 10 bases and J by 0 bases, with 21 bases between. CDR1 and CDR2 (germline): ENHRY, SYGVKD. The DNA of the CDR3 is TGTGCCACCAAGGGGGGAGTGGGGTTTACTAACTATGGCTACACCTTC. It yields the protein CATKGGVGFTNYGYTF.

CDR3 DNA: TGTGCCAGCAGCTTAGGCCGGAACATGAACACTGAAGCTTTCTTT. Translation gives CASSLGRNMNTEAFF. This chain joins TRBV7-9 and TRBJ1-1; no clear D. V was trimmed by 1 base and J by 0 bases, leaving 9 bases between them. The CDR3 has 15 amino acids. The V gene's germline CDR1 is SEHNR and CDR2 FQNEAQ (reference sequence).

The chain carries TRBV18 and TRBJ2-7, with 9 bases identical to TRBD2. The CDR3 consists of 15 residues. V was pared by 4 bases and J by 5 bases, with 9 bases of the junction left unmatched. Germline CDR1 and CDR2: KGHSH and LQKENI. The CDR3 is CASSRLAGVSDEQYF. CDR3 bases: TGTGCCAGCTCACGGTTAGCGGGAGTTTCGGACGAGCAGTACTTC. Looking up the rest from reference TRBV18 and TRBJ2-7 gives the full variable domain: NAGVMQNPRHLVRRRGQEARLRCSPMKGHSHVYWYRQLPEEGLKFMVYLQKENIIDESGMPKERFSAEFPKEGPSILRIQQVVRGDSAAYFCASSRLAGVSDEQYFGPGTRLTVT.

The V gene is TRBV7-2, the J gene TRBJ1-2, with no clear D. The CDR3 is 11 amino acids. Trimming pared 3 bases from V and 5 bases from J, leaving 4 bases between. The germline CDR1 and CDR2 sequences are SGHTA and FQGNSA. Here the CDR3 reads CASSFQYGYTF. The DNA for the CDR3 is TGTGCCAGCAGCTTCCAGTATGGCTACACCTTC.

The genes are TRBV7-8 and TRBJ2-1; D is ambiguous. V was cut by 5 bases and J by 8 bases, with 13 bases left in between. From germline, CDR1 is SGHVS and CDR2 FQNEAQ. The CDR3 spans 13 residues. CDR3 amino acids: CASSPYGRYEQFF. Here the CDR3 DNA reads TGTGCCAGCAGCCCCTACGGTCGCTATGAGCAGTTCTTC.

This clone was picked up one time. The chain recombines TRBV5-6 with TRBJ1-2; no clear D. The V gene lost 0 bases and the J gene lost 4 bases, with 7 bases spanning the gap. The germline V gene encodes CDR1 SGHDT and CDR2 YYEEEE. The CDR3 spans 13 residues. The DNA of the CDR3 is TGTGCCAGCAGCTTGGACACAGTCTATGGCTACACCTTC. This translates into CASSLDTVYGYTF.

The chain links TRBV7-6 to TRBJ1-1; the match to TRBD1 covers 8 bases. The trim removed 5 bases at V and 1 base at J, leaving 9 bases unmatched. The CDR3 runs 16 residues. Germline V gene data show CDR1 as SGHVS and CDR2 as FNYEAQ. In nucleotides, the CDR3 is TGTGCCAGCAGCCTTAGTGGGCAGGGGGCGAACACTGAAGCTTTCTTT. Protein sequence: CASSLSGQGANTEAFF.

The rearrangement links TRBV7-3 to TRBJ2-1; D gene uncertain. The CDR3 runs 13 residues. Trimming took off 2 bases at V and 9 bases at J, with 11 bases between the two ends. Germline V gene sequence: CDR1 SGHTA, CDR2 FQGTGA. CDR3 residues: CASSLGLLPEQFF. The CDR3 DNA is TGTGCCAGCAGCTTAGGGCTGCTACCTGAGCAGTTCTTC.

This clone was detected only once. The chain is built from TRBV7-2 and TRBJ2-7; 8 bases agree with TRBD2. Per the germline V gene, CDR1 is SGHTA and CDR2 is FQGNSA. The CDR3 consists of 15 residues. The ends lost 1 base at V and 5 bases at J; junction bases unmatched: 7. The DNA for the CDR3 is TGTGCCAGCAGCTTAGAAGCGGGAGTAGGGGACGAGCAGTACTTC. Its translation is CASSLEAGVGDEQYF.

This chain joins TRBV12-5 and TRBJ2-5, with 8 bases identical to TRBD2. This CDR3 is 15 amino acids long. The germline V gene has CDR1 LGHNT and CDR2 FRNRAP. V lost 7 bases to trimming and J lost 4 bases; unmatched junction nucleotides: 11. The CDR3 coding sequence is TGTGCTAGTGAGAAAAGCGGGAGTAAGGGAGAGACCCAGTACTTC. Its protein product is CASEKSGSKGETQYF.

The rearrangement uses TRBV7-3 and TRBJ1-2; TRBD1 matches 8 bases. Trimming removed 5 bases from V and 2 bases from J; junction bases left unmatched: 7. In germline, CDR1 is SGHTA, CDR2 FQGTGA. The CDR3 is made up of 15 amino acids. CDR3 coding DNA: TGTGCCAGCAGCCAATGGGACAGGTCGAACTATGGCTACACCTTC. It codes for CASSQWDRSNYGYTF.

The chain couples TRBV7-9 to TRBJ2-2; TRBD2 matches at 14 bases. Germline values: CDR1 SEHNR, CDR2 FQNEAQ (reference sequence). V shed 4 bases and J 6 bases; nucleotides not matched to a gene: 1. This CDR3 is built from 15 residues. CDR3 sequence reads: CASSSGLAGAGELFF. In nucleotides, the CDR3 is TGTGCCAGCAGCTCGGGACTAGCGGGAGCCGGGGAGCTGTTTTTT.

J is TRBJ2-7 and V is TRBV5-4; D possibly corresponds to TRBD2 (6 bases). CDR1 and CDR2 (germline): SGHNT, YYREEE (reference sequence). This CDR3 comprises 15 residues. V dropped 4 bases and J dropped 0 bases, with 14 bases sitting between them. The CDR3: CASSPRGGSSYEQYF. In nucleotides, the CDR3 is TGTGCCAGCAGCCCTCGGGGAGGCAGCTCCTACGAGCAGTACTTC.

V and J are TRBV6-1 and TRBJ2-3; D ambiguous. The germline CDR1 and CDR2 sequences are MNHNS and SASEGT. The CDR3 sequence is 15 residues long. The germline V and J ends were trimmed by 6 bases and 1 base, with 14 bases remaining between them. The CDR3, as DNA: TGTGCCAGCAGAAGAGTTCTCGTGGGCACAGATACGCAGTATTTT. Protein: CASRRVLVGTDTQYF.

This clone was seen a few times. The V gene is TRBV20-1, the J gene TRBJ2-1; no reliable D call. This CDR3 has 11 residues. Deletions cut 2 bases from V and 9 bases from J, with 8 bases between. Germline CDR1 and CDR2: DFQATT and SNEGSKA (reference sequence). The chain's CDR3 is CSARRSLEQFF. CDR3 nucleotides: TGCAGTGCTAGACGGAGCCTTGAGCAGTTCTTC.

The gene calls are TRBV7-2 and TRBJ1-1, with D unclear. Between the trimmed V and J ends, which lost 1 base and 8 bases, there was a span of 11 bases. The CDR3 runs 13 residues. The germline V gene encodes CDR1 SGHTA and CDR2 FQGNSA. CDR3 residues: CASSLDQTLEAFF. The CDR3 DNA reads TGTGCCAGCAGCTTAGACCAAACGCTGGAAGCTTTCTTT.

The chain links TRBV15 to TRBJ1-1; D might be TRBD1 (6 bases). This CDR3 spans 12 amino acids. V was pared by 1 base and J by 8 bases, with 8 bases between. Germline V lookup: CDR1 LNHNV, CDR2 YYDKDF (reference sequence). Here the CDR3 reads CATSRGQEEAFF. The CDR3 nucleotides read TGTGCCACCAGCAGAGGACAGGAAGAAGCTTTCTTT. The complete variable domain, with remaining parts taken from reference TRBV15 and TRBJ1-1, reads DAMVIQNPRYQVTQFGKPVTLSCSQTLNHNVMYWYQQKSSQAPKLLFHYYDKDFNNEADTPDNFQSRRPNTSFCFLDIRSPGLGDTAMYLCATSRGQEEAFFGQGTRLTVV.

The rearrangement links TRBV12-5 to TRBJ2-5; a possible D gene is TRBD1 (6 bases). This CDR3 region has 15 residues. Germline loops: CDR1 LGHNT, CDR2 FRNRAP. V lost 7 bases to trimming and J lost 0 bases, with 15 bases between them. The CDR3 protein is CASAQHRVDQETQYF. The CDR3 nucleotides are TGTGCTAGTGCACAACACAGGGTAGACCAAGAGACCCAGTACTTC.